This entry lists 25 T cell receptor beta chains sequenced from one sample in a study of cytotoxic CD8 clonotypes in ibrutinib-treated CLL. Measured with immunoSEQ multiplex PCR; TCRdb has only the in-frame clones, and not every one. The data show 25,000 to 30,000 clones, 62% seen once. Sequenced here: PBMCs, sampled before ibrutinib treatment. These TCRs come from a human donor with chronic lymphocytic leukemia.

A few counts support this clone. The rearrangement joins TRBV7-6 to TRBJ2-7; TRBD1 is a possible D gene (5 bases). V was cut by 5 bases and J by 4 bases, with 18 bases left in between. The CDR3 totals 15 residues. CDR1 is SGHVS and CDR2 is FNYEAQ in the germline V gene. The CDR3, as DNA: TGTGCCAGCAGCACTACCGGGCCAGGGCTGTACGAGCAGTACTTC. Amino acid sequence: CASSTTGPGLYEQYF.

Within the sample, this clone is medium-sized (0.01 to 0.1%). This chain connects TRBV11-2 to TRBJ2-1; perhaps TRBD2 as D (5 bases). The CDR3 consists of 16 residues. Deletions cut 5 bases from V and 5 bases from J, with 19 bases between. CDR1 is SGHAT and CDR2 is FQNNGV in the germline V gene. Written as DNA, the CDR3 is TGTGCCAGCAGCCCGAATACTAGAAGACCTAACAATGAGCAGTTCTTC. Protein: CASSPNTRRPNNEQFF.

CDR3 loop: CAIGGGTEAFF. The CDR3 DNA is TGTGCCATCGGGGGCGGCACTGAAGCTTTCTTT. This rearrangement joins TRBV7-6 to TRBJ1-1, with TRBD1 as a possible D gene (6 bases). The CDR3 length is 11 residues. Trimming shortened V by 10 bases and J by 4 bases, and 10 bases separated the two germline ends. The germline CDR1 and CDR2 sequences are SGHVS and FNYEAQ.

This clone was counted only a few times. The chain recombines TRBV18 with TRBJ1-5, with 12 nucleotides matching TRBD1. In germline, CDR1 is KGHSH, CDR2 LQKENI. The CDR3 loop spans 16 amino acids. The J segment lost 4 bases and the V segment lost 0 bases, leaving 1 base of the junction unmatched. The CDR3 reads CASSPPGQGANQPQHF. The CDR3 DNA sequence: TGTGCCAGCTCACCACCGGGACAGGGGGCTAATCAGCCCCAGCATTTT.

CDR3 coding DNA: TGTGCCAGCAGCGTAGGGACAGCCTACGAGCAGTACTTC. Translating gives CASSVGTAYEQYF. This chain joins TRBV9 and TRBJ2-7, with D possibly TRBD1 on 6 matching bases. Germline V gene lookup returns CDR1 SGDLS and CDR2 YYNGEE. V lost 0 bases to trimming and J lost 2 bases, with 6 bases between them. This CDR3 spans 13 amino acids.

The rearrangement joins TRBV7-9 to TRBJ2-2; 7 bases fit TRBD1. The V gene's germline CDR1 is SEHNR and CDR2 FQNEAQ (reference sequence). The CDR3 is made up of 14 amino acids. With V trimmed by 5 bases and J by 3 bases, 3 bases remained unmatched. The DNA of the CDR3 is TGTGCCAGCAGCCAGGGACAGTACACCGGGGAGCTGTTTTTT. Translation gives CASSQGQYTGELFF. Filled out from reference TRBV7-9 and TRBJ2-2, the complete variable domain reads DTGVSQNPRHKITKRGQNVTFRCDPISEHNRLYWYRQTLGQGPEFLTYFQNEAQLEKSRLLSDRFSAERPKGSFSTLEIQRTEQGDSAMYLCASSQGQYTGELFFGEGSRLTVL.

This sequence joins TRBV11-2 and TRBJ1-1; D might be TRBD1 (5 bases). Germline V gene data show CDR1 as SGHAT and CDR2 as FQNNGV. Between the trimmed V and J ends, which lost 1 base and 1 base, there was a span of 13 bases. The CDR3 sequence is 16 residues long. CDR3 amino acids: CASSLGLRGGNTEAFF. CDR3 DNA sequence: TGTGCCAGCAGCTTAGGTTTGAGGGGAGGGAACACTGAAGCTTTCTTT.

This sequence joins TRBV7-9 and TRBJ1-2; TRBD1 agrees at 7 bases. The germline V gene encodes CDR1 SEHNR and CDR2 FQNEAQ (reference sequence). The CDR3 covers 15 residues. After removal of 7 bases from V and 6 bases from J, the junction contained 14 bases not matched to a gene. The CDR3 loop is CASKELVQGRNGYTF. DNA for the CDR3: TGTGCCAGCAAGGAGCTCGTACAGGGGAGGAATGGCTACACCTTC.

The chain has TRBV5-1 and TRBJ1-1, with a tentative D call TRBD1 (5 bases). The germline gives CDR1 SGHRS, CDR2 YFSETQ. Trimming stripped 2 bases from V and 10 bases from J, with 12 bases between. This CDR3 comprises 12 residues. CDR3 residues: CASSLLGPVAFF. As DNA, the CDR3 is TGCGCCAGCAGCTTATTGGGACCAGTAGCTTTCTTT.

The rearrangement uses TRBV5-4 and TRBJ1-6; TRBD1 matches 7 bases. Germline V CDR1 and CDR2: SGHNT, YYREEE (reference sequence). The CDR3 is 15 amino acids. The trim removed 2 bases at V and 6 bases at J, leaving 5 bases unmatched. The DNA for the CDR3 is TGTGCCAGCAGCTTCAACAGGGGAATTAATTCACCCCTCCACTTT. Its protein product is CASSFNRGINSPLHF.

This clone has a handful of counts. J is TRBJ1-1 and V is TRBV6-1; tentatively, D is TRBD1 (5 bases). The germline V gene encodes CDR1 MNHNS and CDR2 SASEGT. The CDR3 is 13 residues long. The V end was cut by 3 bases, the J end by 0 bases, with 5 bases between. CDR3 in amino acids: CASSDRVNTEAFF. CDR3 sequence (DNA): TGTGCCAGCAGTGACAGGGTGAACACTGAAGCTTTCTTT.

This clone has only a few counts. The rearrangement joins TRBV5-1 to TRBJ2-7; tentatively, D is TRBD1 (5 bases). CDR3 length equals 15 residues. V shed 1 base and J shed 1 base, with 12 bases lying between them. The V gene's germline CDR1 is SGHRS and CDR2 YFSETQ. DNA for the CDR3: TGCGCCAGCAGCTTGCTCAGGGAAGGATCCTACGAGCAGTACTTC. Encoded protein: CASSLLREGSYEQYF.

The V and J genes are TRBV6-5 and TRBJ2-1; 12 bases map to TRBD2. The V gene's germline CDR1 is MNHEY and CDR2 SVGAGI. J lost 7 bases, V lost 4 bases, and 8 bases had no gene match. The CDR3 length is 16 residues. The chain's CDR3 is CASSSSLAGGHNEQFF. The CDR3 DNA sequence: TGTGCCAGCAGTTCATCCCTAGCGGGAGGGCATAATGAGCAGTTCTTC.

The rearrangement uses TRBV25-1 and TRBJ2-7; a weak D match, TRBD2 (5 bases). Trimming took off 0 bases at V and 6 bases at J, with 9 bases between the two ends. The CDR3 contains 13 residues. Germline V gene data show CDR1 as MGHDK and CDR2 as SYGVNS. As DNA, the CDR3 is TGTGCCAGCAGTGAATATATAGGGAGCGAGCAGTACTTC. Translated, it gives CASSEYIGSEQYF.

This chain's CDR3 is CASSRSGQGAYEQYF. The CDR3 nucleotides read TGTGCCAGCTCACGAAGTGGCCAGGGGGCCTACGAGCAGTACTTC. The chain links TRBV25-1 to TRBJ2-7; 7 bases are shared with TRBD1. The CDR3 length is 15 residues. CDR1 MGHDK and CDR2 SYGVNS come from the germline V gene. J was trimmed by 2 bases and V by 8 bases; bases with no gene match: 12.

V gene TRBV5-6 combines with J gene TRBJ2-7; D could derive from TRBD1 or TRBD2 (6 bases each). Germline CDR1 is SGHDT and CDR2 is YYEEEE. V was pared by 1 base and J by 3 bases, with 11 bases between. CDR3 size: 14 residues. The CDR3 loop reads CASSLSGGRYEQYF. The CDR3 nucleotides are TGTGCCAGCAGCTTGTCTGGGGGGCGCTACGAGCAGTACTTC. The full variable domain, its missing parts supplied by reference TRBV5-6 and TRBJ2-7, is DAGVTQSPTHLIKTRGQQVTLRCSPKSGHDTVSWYQQALGQGPQFIFQYYEEEERQRGNFPDRFSGHQFPNYSSELNVNALLLGDSALYLCASSLSGGRYEQYFGPGTRLTVT.

In its sample, this clone was seen once. The CDR3 bases are TGTGCCAGCGGTCAGGATGGACGGAACAGCGAGCAGTTCTTC. Its protein product is CASGQDGRNSEQFF. The chain is built from TRBV11-2 and TRBJ2-1; D gene uncertain. CDR1 is SGHAT and CDR2 is FQNNGV in the germline V gene. V lost 8 bases to trimming and J lost 10 bases, with 21 bases between them. This CDR3 region has 14 residues.

This clone was observed a handful of times. The chain uses TRBV2 and TRBJ2-6; 7 positions agree with TRBD1. CDR3 length: 15 amino acids. Germline V gene lookup returns CDR1 SNHLY and CDR2 FYNNEI. With 6 bases clipped from V and 4 bases from J, the junction kept 6 bases outside the gene matches. The CDR3 DNA is TGTGCCAGCAGAACAGGGGCTGCCGGGGCCAACGTCCTGACTTTC. Its protein is CASRTGAAGANVLTF.

The V and J genes are TRBV5-1 and TRBJ1-1, with 7 bases matching TRBD1. Unmatched junction bases numbered 10, after V lost 3 bases and J lost 5 bases. CDR1 and CDR2 (germline): SGHRS, YFSETQ. The CDR3 spans 15 residues. The CDR3 protein is CASSSSRDSRTEAFF. The CDR3 DNA is TGCGCCAGCAGCTCTTCCCGGGACAGCCGGACTGAAGCTTTCTTT.

This clone was detected once. This chain joins TRBV29-1 and TRBJ2-1; D unresolved. Between the trimmed V and J ends, which lost 5 bases and 5 bases, there was a span of 10 bases. CDR1 is SQVTM, CDR2 ANQGSEA, per germline. The CDR3 loop spans 12 amino acids. CDR3: CSVRWSNNEQFF. The CDR3 DNA is TGCAGCGTTCGTTGGAGTAACAATGAGCAGTTCTTC.

The chain is built from TRBV5-4 and TRBJ2-1; D is ambiguous. Trimming stripped 4 bases from V and 5 bases from J, with 16 bases between. The CDR3 has 15 amino acids. Germline values: CDR1 SGHNT, CDR2 YYREEE (reference sequence). The CDR3 here is CASSPADAPHNEQFF. As DNA, the CDR3 is TGTGCCAGCAGCCCGGCGGACGCTCCCCACAATGAGCAGTTCTTC.

This clone appeared a few times. This chain uses TRBV6-1 with TRBJ2-3, with 10 bases aligning to TRBD2. This CDR3 spans 14 amino acids. V was pared by 2 bases and J by 4 bases, with 0 bases of the junction left unmatched. CDR1 and CDR2 (germline): MNHNS, SASEGT. Here the CDR3 reads CASSELAGADTQYF. The CDR3 coding sequence is TGTGCCAGCAGTGAACTAGCGGGAGCAGATACGCAGTATTTT.

This rearrangement joins TRBV5-4 to TRBJ2-3, with TRBD2 identical over 8 bases. The V gene's germline CDR1 is SGHNT and CDR2 YYREEE (reference sequence). V lost 4 bases and J lost 5; bases outside the gene matches: 6. This CDR3 is 14 amino acids long. CDR3 nucleotides: TGTGCCAGCAGCCCGGGGGGGCTTGGAGATACGCAGTATTTT. It is translated as CASSPGGLGDTQYF.

CDR3 residues: CASSPGTGRDMNTEAFF. The CDR3 region has the DNA TGTGCCAGCTCACCAGGGACAGGGCGGGACATGAACACTGAAGCTTTCTTT. The chain is built from TRBV18 and TRBJ1-1, with 9 positions matching TRBD1. The CDR3 runs to 17 residues. Germline trimming cut 2 bases from V and 0 bases from J; bases unmatched to any gene: 7. The germline gives CDR1 KGHSH, CDR2 LQKENI.

Remarks on this clone: One junction end does not reproduce the germline sequence, and a read error may be involved. CDR3 sequence reads: CASSPGLAGVRQF. For the CDR3, the DNA is TGTGCCAGCAGCCCGGGACTAGCGGGAGTTCGGCAGTTC. The V call is TRBV5-5, the J call TRBJ2-7, with 14 nucleotides matching TRBD2. This CDR3 has 13 residues. The germline gives CDR1 SGHKS, CDR2 YYEKEE (reference sequence).